Each of the 2 T cell receptor beta chains below was sequenced from the same sample in a study of T cell changes during pregnancy in multiple sclerosis. Generated by immunoSEQ multiplex PCR, the TCRdb table keeps only in-frame clones and is missing some. The sample lists about 55,000 clones, approximately 94% occurring once. The sequences come from CD8+ T cells from peripheral blood mononuclear cells, collected after pregnancy. The receptors shown here come from a female donor with multiple sclerosis, enrolled in a pregnancy study.

V usage is TRBV30 and J usage is TRBJ2-7; D may be TRBD2 (6 bases). Per germline, CDR1 GTSNPN and CDR2 SVGIG (reference sequence). Trimming cost V 4 bases and J 7 bases, with 17 bases left between them. This CDR3 is 13 amino acids long. The CDR3 coding sequence is TGTGCCTGGACGGGGACTGCAGCCGAGGAGCAGTACTTC. The encoded protein is CAWTGTAAEEQYF.

This chain links TRBV27 with TRBJ2-2; a possible D gene is TRBD1 (6 bases). The CDR3 runs 14 residues. CDR1 and CDR2 from the germline V gene are MNHEY and SMNVEV (reference sequence). V lost 3 bases and J 5 bases, leaving 10 bases between the germline ends. CDR3 sequence: CASSLGTGTGELFF. For the CDR3, the DNA is TGTGCCAGCAGTTTGGGAACAGGGACCGGGGAGCTGTTTTTT.